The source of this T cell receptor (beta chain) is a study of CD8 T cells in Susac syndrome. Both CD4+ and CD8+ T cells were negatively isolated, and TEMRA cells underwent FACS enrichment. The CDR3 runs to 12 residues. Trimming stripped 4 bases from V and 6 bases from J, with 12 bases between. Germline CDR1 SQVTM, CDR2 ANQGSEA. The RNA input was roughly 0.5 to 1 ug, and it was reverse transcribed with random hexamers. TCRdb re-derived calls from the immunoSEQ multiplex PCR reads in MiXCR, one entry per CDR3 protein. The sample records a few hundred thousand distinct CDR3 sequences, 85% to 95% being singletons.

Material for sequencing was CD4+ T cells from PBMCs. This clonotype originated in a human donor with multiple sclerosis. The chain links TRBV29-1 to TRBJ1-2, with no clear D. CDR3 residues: CSVGTWENGYTF. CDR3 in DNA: TGCAGCGTTGGAACGTGGGAGAATGGCTACACCTTC. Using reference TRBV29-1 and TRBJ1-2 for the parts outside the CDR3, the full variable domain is SAVISQKPSRDICQRGTSLTIQCQVDSQVTMMFWYRQQPGQSLTLIATANQGSEATYESGFVIDKFPISRPNLTFSTLTVSNMSPEDSSIYLCSVGTWENGYTFGSGTRLTVV.